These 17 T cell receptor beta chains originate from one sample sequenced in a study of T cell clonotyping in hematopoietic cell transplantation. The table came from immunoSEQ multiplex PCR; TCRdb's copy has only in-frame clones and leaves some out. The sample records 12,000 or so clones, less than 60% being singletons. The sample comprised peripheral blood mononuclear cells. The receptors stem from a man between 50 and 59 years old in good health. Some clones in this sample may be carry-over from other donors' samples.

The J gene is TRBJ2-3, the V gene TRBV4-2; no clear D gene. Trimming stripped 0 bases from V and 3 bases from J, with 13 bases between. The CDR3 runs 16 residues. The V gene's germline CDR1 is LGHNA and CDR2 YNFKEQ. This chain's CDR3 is CASSQEVAPRTDTQYF. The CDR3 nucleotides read TGTGCCAGCAGCCAAGAGGTGGCTCCCCGAACAGATACGCAGTATTTT.

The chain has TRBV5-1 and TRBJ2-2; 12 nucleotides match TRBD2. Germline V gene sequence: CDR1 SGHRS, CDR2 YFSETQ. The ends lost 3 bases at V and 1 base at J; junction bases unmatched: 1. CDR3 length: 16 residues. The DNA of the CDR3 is TGCGCCAGCAGCTCGGGACTAGCGGGGAACACCGGGGAGCTGTTTTTT. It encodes CASSSGLAGNTGELFF.

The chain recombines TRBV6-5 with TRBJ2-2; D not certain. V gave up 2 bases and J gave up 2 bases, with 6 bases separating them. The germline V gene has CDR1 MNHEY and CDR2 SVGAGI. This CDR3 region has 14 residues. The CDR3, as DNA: TGTGCCAGCAGTTACGCGACCAACACCGGGGAGCTGTTTTTT. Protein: CASSYATNTGELFF.

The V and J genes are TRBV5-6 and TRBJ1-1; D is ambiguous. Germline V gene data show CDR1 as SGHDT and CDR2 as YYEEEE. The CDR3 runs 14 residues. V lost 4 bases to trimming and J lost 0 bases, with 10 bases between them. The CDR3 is CASSHGRVNTEAFF. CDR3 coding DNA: TGTGCCAGCAGCCACGGACGGGTGAACACTGAAGCTTTCTTT.

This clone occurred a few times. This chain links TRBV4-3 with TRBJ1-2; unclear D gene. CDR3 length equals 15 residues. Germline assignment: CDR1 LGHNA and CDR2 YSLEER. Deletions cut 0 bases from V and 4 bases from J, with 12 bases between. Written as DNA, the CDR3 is TGCGCCAGCAGCCAAGATGGAAACAGCTTCTATGGCTACACCTTC. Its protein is CASSQDGNSFYGYTF.

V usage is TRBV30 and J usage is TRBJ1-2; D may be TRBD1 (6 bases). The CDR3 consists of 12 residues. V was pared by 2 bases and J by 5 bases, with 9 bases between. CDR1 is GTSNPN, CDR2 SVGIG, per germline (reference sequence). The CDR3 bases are TGTGCCTGGAGTTTCGGACAGTATGGCTACACCTTC. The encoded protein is CAWSFGQYGYTF. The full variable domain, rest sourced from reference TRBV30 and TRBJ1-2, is SQTIHQWPATLVQPVGSPLSLECTVEGTSNPNLYWYRQAAGRGLQLLFYSVGIGQISSEVPQNLSASRPQDRQFILSSKKLLLSDSGFYLCAWSFGQYGYTFGSGTRLTVV.

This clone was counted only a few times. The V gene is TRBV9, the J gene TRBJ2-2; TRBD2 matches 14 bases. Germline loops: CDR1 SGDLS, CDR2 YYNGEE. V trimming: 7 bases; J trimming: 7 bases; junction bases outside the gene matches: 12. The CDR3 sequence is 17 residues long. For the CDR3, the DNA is TGTGCCAGCCGCCGTGGACTAGCGGGAGGAACAGGCGGGGAGCTGTTTTTT. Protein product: CASRRGLAGGTGGELFF. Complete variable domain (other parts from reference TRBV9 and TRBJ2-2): DSGVTQTPKHLITATGQRVTLRCSPRSGDLSVYWYQQSLDQGLQFLIQYYNGEERAKGNILERFSAQQFPDLHSELNLSSLELGDSALYFCASRRGLAGGTGGELFFGEGSRLTVL.

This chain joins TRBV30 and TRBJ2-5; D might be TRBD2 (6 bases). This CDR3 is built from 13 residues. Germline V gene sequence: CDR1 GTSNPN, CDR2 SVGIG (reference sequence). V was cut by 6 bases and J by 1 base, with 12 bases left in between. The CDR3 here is CACGSLLQETQYF. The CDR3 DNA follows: TGTGCCTGCGGGAGTTTACTCCAAGAGACCCAGTACTTC.

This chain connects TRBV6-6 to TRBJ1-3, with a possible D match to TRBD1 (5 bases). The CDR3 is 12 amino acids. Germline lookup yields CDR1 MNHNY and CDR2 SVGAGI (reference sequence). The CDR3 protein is CGAGGSGNTIYF. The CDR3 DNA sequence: TGTGGCGCGGGGGGGTCTGGAAACACCATATATTTT.

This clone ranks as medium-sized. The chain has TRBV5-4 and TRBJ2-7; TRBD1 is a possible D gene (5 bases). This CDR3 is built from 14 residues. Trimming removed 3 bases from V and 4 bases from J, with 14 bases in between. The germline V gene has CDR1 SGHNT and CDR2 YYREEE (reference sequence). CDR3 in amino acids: CASSSEFRAYEQYF. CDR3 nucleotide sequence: TGTGCCAGCAGCTCGGAATTCAGGGCTTACGAGCAGTACTTC.

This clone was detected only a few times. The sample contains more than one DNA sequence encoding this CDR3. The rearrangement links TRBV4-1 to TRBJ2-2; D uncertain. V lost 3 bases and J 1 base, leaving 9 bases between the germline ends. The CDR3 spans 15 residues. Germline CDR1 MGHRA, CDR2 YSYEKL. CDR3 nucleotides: TGCGCCAGCAGCCAGGGTAGCTGGAACACCGGGGAGCTGTTTTTT. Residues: CASSQGSWNTGELFF.

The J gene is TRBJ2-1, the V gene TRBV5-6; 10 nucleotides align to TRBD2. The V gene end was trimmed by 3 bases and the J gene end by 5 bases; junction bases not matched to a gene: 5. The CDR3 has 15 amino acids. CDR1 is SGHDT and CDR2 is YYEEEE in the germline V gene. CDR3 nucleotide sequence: TGTGCCAGCAGCTCCGGACTAGCGGTTGACAATGAGCAGTTCTTC. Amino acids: CASSSGLAVDNEQFF.

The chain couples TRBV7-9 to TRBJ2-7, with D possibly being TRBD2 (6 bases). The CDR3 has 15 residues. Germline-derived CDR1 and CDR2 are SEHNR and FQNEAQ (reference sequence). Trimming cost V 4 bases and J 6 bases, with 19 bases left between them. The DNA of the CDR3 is TGTGCCAGCAGCTCCGCGGAAGGCGGCGGGATCGAGCAGTACTTC. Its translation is CASSSAEGGGIEQYF.

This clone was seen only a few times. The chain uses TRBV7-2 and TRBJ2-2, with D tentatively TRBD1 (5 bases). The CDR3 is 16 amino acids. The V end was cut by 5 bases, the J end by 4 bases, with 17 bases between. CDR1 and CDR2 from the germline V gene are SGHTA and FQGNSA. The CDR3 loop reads CASSADSRVFTGELFF. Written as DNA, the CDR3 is TGTGCCAGCAGCGCCGACAGCCGGGTCTTCACCGGGGAGCTGTTTTTT.

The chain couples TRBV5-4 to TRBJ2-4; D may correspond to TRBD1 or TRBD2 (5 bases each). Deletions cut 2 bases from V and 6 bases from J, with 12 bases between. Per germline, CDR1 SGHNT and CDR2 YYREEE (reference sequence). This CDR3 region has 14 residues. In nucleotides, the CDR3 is TGTGCCAGCAGCTTAGGCAGGGACGGAAACATTCAGTACTTC. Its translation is CASSLGRDGNIQYF.

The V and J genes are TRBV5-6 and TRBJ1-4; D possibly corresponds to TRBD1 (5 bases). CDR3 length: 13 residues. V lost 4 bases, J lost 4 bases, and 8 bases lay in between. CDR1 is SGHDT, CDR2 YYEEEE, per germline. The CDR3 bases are TGTGCCAGCAGCCAGGGTGGTAATGAAAAACTGTTTTTT. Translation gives CASSQGGNEKLFF.

The CDR3 spells CAWRKGGRATNEKLFF. The CDR3 nucleotides are TGTGCCTGGAGAAAAGGGGGTCGCGCAACTAATGAAAAACTGTTTTTT. The gene calls are TRBV30 and TRBJ1-4, with a possible D match to TRBD1 (6 bases). The CDR3 is 16 residues long. The V end lost 3 bases, the J end lost 0 bases, and 14 bases lay between the germline ends. CDR1 GTSNPN and CDR2 SVGIG come from the germline V gene (reference sequence).